The 19 T cell receptor beta chains below all came from one sample that was sequenced in a study of blood T cell repertoires in COVID-19. Using immunoSEQ multiplex PCR, the repertoire was profiled, and TCRdb retains in-frame clones only, with some absent. The repertoire consists of some 160,000 clones, with about 83% occurring once and the leading ten covering approximately 1.4%. Sequenced sample: peripheral blood. These TCRs come from a human donor in a cohort sampled during active COVID-19.

V is TRBV5-1 and J is TRBJ2-1, with TRBD2 matching over 14 bases. The germline gives CDR1 SGHRS, CDR2 YFSETQ. The CDR3 is 18 amino acids. V shed 7 bases and J 7 bases; nucleotides not matched to a gene: 16. Here the CDR3 reads CASSPYRLAGGPLNEQFF. CDR3 in DNA: TGCGCCAGCTCTCCTTACCGACTAGCGGGAGGGCCATTGAATGAGCAGTTCTTC.

About this clone itself: In the same sample, other DNA sequences code for this CDR3. J is TRBJ2-7 and V is TRBV5-1; 11 nucleotides agree with TRBD1. The V gene's germline CDR1 is SGHRS and CDR2 YFSETQ. This CDR3 has 14 residues. The V and J ends lost 2 bases and 3 bases, in that order; junction bases with no gene match: 1. This CDR3 is CASSFGTGGYEQYF. CDR3 in DNA: TGCGCCAGCAGCTTCGGGACAGGGGGCTACGAGCAGTACTTC.

The CDR3 sequence is CASSPGTGAQETQYF. The CDR3 DNA reads TGTGCCAGCAGCCCCGGGACAGGGGCCCAAGAGACCCAGTACTTC. This chain uses TRBV2 with TRBJ2-5, with 10 bases lining up with TRBD1. Germline-derived CDR1 and CDR2 are SNHLY and FYNNEI. The CDR3 is made up of 15 amino acids. The junction had 5 bases not matched to a gene; V was cut back by 6 bases and J by 1 base.

This chain uses TRBV14 with TRBJ2-6; possible D gene TRBD2, 6 bases. The CDR3 spans 15 residues. V was pared by 2 bases and J by 7 bases, with 12 bases between. Germline assignment: CDR1 SGHDN and CDR2 FVKESK. The CDR3 DNA follows: TGTGCCAGCAGCCAAAATGGGCGGGGAGCCAACGTCCTGACTTTC. It encodes CASSQNGRGANVLTF. Filled out from reference TRBV14 and TRBJ2-6, the complete variable domain reads EAGVTQFPSHSVIEKGQTVTLRCDPISGHDNLYWYRRVMGKEIKFLLHFVKESKQDESGMPNNRFLAERTGGTYSTLKVQPAELEDSGVYFCASSQNGRGANVLTFGAGSRLTVL.

This chain links TRBV7-8 with TRBJ1-1; D is ambiguous. Germline values: CDR1 SGHVS, CDR2 FQNEAQ. Trimming shortened V by 4 bases and J by 7 bases, and 7 bases separated the two germline ends. The length of the CDR3 is 11 residues. CDR3 bases: TGTGCCAGCAGCTCGCGGGTTGAAGCTTTCTTT. It is translated as CASSSRVEAFF.

This clone appeared a few times. J is TRBJ1-5 and V is TRBV28; 8 bases are a match to TRBD1. V was clipped by 8 bases and J by 5 bases; unmatched bases: 14. The CDR3 length is 16 residues. Germline V lookup: CDR1 MDHEN, CDR2 SYDVKM. For the CDR3, the DNA is TGTGCCAGCTTCAGGGGGGACAGGAGTCCCCATCAGCCCCAGCATTTT. The encoded protein is CASFRGDRSPHQPQHF.

The CDR3 DNA reads as TGTGCCAGTAGTGAGCCAGCGCCGGGTGGCTACACCTTC. Translation: CASSEPAPGGYTF. This chain uses TRBV19 with TRBJ1-2; D remains unclear. The CDR3 has 13 amino acids. The germline CDR1 and CDR2 sequences are LNHDA and SQIVND (reference sequence). The germline V and J ends were trimmed by 5 bases and 7 bases, with 14 bases remaining between them. Full variable domain (outside the CDR3, taken from reference TRBV19 and TRBJ1-2): DGGITQSPKYLFRKEGQNVTLSCEQNLNHDAMYWYRQDPGQGLRLIYYSQIVNDFQKGDIAEGYSVSREKKESFPLTVTSAQKNPTAFYLCASSEPAPGGYTFGSGTRLTVV.

The gene calls are TRBV25-1 and TRBJ1-1, with D unresolved. CDR3 length: 13 amino acids. Trimming shortened V by 1 base and J by 1 base, and 4 bases separated the two germline ends. Germline loops: CDR1 MGHDK, CDR2 SYGVNS. For the CDR3, the DNA is TGTGCCAGCAGTGAATTACAGAACACTGAAGCTTTCTTT. Its protein product is CASSELQNTEAFF.

The rearrangement uses TRBV11-3 and TRBJ1-4; D possibly corresponds to TRBD1 (5 bases). CDR3 length equals 15 residues. V shed 0 bases and J shed 8 bases, with 13 bases lying between them. Germline values: CDR1 SGHNT, CDR2 YENEEA. CDR3 protein: CASSLESAGKEKLFF. In DNA, the CDR3 is TGTGCCAGCAGCTTAGAGTCGGCAGGGAAGGAAAAACTGTTTTTT.

The genes are TRBV15 and TRBJ2-2, with 9 bases fitting TRBD2. CDR3 length equals 17 residues. With 2 bases clipped from V and 1 base from J, the junction kept 5 bases outside the gene matches. Germline values: CDR1 LNHNV, CDR2 YYDKDF (reference sequence). The CDR3 DNA reads as TGTGCCACCAGCAGACCCCAGCGGGAGGAGAACACCGGGGAGCTGTTTTTT. Amino acid sequence: CATSRPQREENTGELFF.

This clone was counted between two and nine times. The V gene is TRBV12-3 or TRBV12-4, the J gene TRBJ1-4; D is ambiguous. V was cut by 5 bases and J by 8 bases, with 9 bases left in between. CDR3 length equals 12 residues. DNA for the CDR3: TGTGCCAGCAGTCTAATGGGCGAAAAACTGTTTTTT. This sequence encodes CASSLMGEKLFF.

The chain is built from TRBV7-2 and TRBJ2-7, with 7 bases that match TRBD2. With V trimmed by 5 bases and J by 2 bases, 9 bases remained unmatched. CDR1 SGHTA and CDR2 FQGNSA come from the germline V gene. This CDR3 is 15 amino acids long. The CDR3 DNA follows: TGTGCCAGCAGCCGCCCACTAGCGCCGGCCTACGAGCAGTACTTC. It specifies CASSRPLAPAYEQYF. The full variable domain, completed using reference TRBV7-2 and TRBJ2-7, is GAGVSQSPSNKVTEKGKDVELRCDPISGHTALYWYRQSLGQGLEFLIYFQGNSAPDKSGLPSDRFSAERTGGSVSTLTIQRTQQEDSAVYLCASSRPLAPAYEQYFGPGTRLTVT.

This chain uses TRBV12-5 with TRBJ2-7, with 7 bases fitting TRBD1. This CDR3 spans 19 amino acids. J lost 4 bases, V lost 6 bases, and 24 bases had no gene match. Germline CDR1 and CDR2: LGHNT and FRNRAP. For the CDR3, the DNA is TGTGCTAGTGGATTCCCCGGGACAGTCCCCGATGCGACCAATTACGAGCAGTACTTC. It is translated as CASGFPGTVPDATNYEQYF.

This clone is a singleton in its sample. The chain couples TRBV9 to TRBJ2-3; 9 bases match TRBD2. Germline trimming cut 1 base from V and 4 bases from J; bases unmatched to any gene: 4. CDR3 length: 15 residues. Germline V gives CDR1 SGDLS, CDR2 YYNGEE. The DNA of the CDR3 is TGTGCCAGCAGCGTATCGGGACTAGCATCAGATACGCAGTATTTT. Translation gives CASSVSGLASDTQYF.

The chain is built from TRBV11-1 and TRBJ2-3, with TRBD1 matching 10 bases. This CDR3 comprises 15 residues. Germline assignment: CDR1 SGHAT and CDR2 FQDESV (reference sequence). The junction had 9 bases not matched to a gene; V was cut back by 6 bases and J by 6 bases. The chain's CDR3 is CASRAGTGVYDTQYF. DNA of the CDR3: TGTGCCAGCAGGGCCGGGACAGGGGTTTACGATACGCAGTATTTT.

The V call is TRBV5-4, the J call TRBJ1-4; D is ambiguous. This CDR3 comprises 13 residues. Germline-derived CDR1 and CDR2 are SGHNT and YYREEE (reference sequence). V was shortened by 4 bases and J by 4 bases, with 8 bases between the two germline ends. CDR3: CASSGTDNEKLFF. DNA of the CDR3: TGTGCCAGCAGCGGTACAGATAATGAAAAACTGTTTTTT.

The chain combines TRBV7-2 with TRBJ2-7; TRBD1 matches 9 bases. Germline trimming cut 3 bases from V and 2 bases from J; bases unmatched to any gene: 5. This CDR3 is 15 amino acids long. Germline assignment: CDR1 SGHTA and CDR2 FQGNSA. CDR3 protein: CASSFGDRETYEQYF. The CDR3 DNA reads TGTGCCAGCAGCTTTGGGGACAGGGAGACCTACGAGCAGTACTTC.

V gene TRBV15 combines with J gene TRBJ1-6, with D possibly TRBD1 on 5 matching bases. This CDR3 comprises 16 residues. V was cut by 0 bases and J by 6 bases, with 12 bases left in between. Germline V gene data show CDR1 as LNHNV and CDR2 as YYDKDF (reference sequence). CDR3: CATSRDGTSINSPLHF. The CDR3 DNA sequence: TGTGCCACCAGCAGAGATGGGACTTCTATTAATTCACCCCTCCACTTT.

V and J are TRBV11-3 and TRBJ2-7; D is possibly TRBD1 (6 bases). V was clipped by 6 bases and J by 1 base, with 19 bases between them. CDR1 SGHNT and CDR2 YENEEA come from the germline V gene. The CDR3 spans 16 residues. The CDR3 here is CASRPGPQGISYEQYF. In nucleotides, the CDR3 is TGTGCCAGCAGACCCGGGCCCCAGGGGATTTCCTACGAGCAGTACTTC.